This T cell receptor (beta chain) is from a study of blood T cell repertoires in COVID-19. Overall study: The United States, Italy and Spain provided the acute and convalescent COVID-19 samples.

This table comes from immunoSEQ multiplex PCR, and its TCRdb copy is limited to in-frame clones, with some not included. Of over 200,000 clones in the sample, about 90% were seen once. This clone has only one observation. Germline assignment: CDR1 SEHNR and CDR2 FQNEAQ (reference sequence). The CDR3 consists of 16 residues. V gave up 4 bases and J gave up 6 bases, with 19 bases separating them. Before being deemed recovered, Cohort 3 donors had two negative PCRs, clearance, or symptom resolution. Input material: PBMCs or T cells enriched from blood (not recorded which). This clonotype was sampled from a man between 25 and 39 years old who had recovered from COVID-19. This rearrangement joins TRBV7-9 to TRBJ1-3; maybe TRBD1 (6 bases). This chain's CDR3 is CASSYPLDRDLNTIYF. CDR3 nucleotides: TGTGCCAGCAGCTACCCGTTGGACAGAGATCTAAACACCATATATTTT.